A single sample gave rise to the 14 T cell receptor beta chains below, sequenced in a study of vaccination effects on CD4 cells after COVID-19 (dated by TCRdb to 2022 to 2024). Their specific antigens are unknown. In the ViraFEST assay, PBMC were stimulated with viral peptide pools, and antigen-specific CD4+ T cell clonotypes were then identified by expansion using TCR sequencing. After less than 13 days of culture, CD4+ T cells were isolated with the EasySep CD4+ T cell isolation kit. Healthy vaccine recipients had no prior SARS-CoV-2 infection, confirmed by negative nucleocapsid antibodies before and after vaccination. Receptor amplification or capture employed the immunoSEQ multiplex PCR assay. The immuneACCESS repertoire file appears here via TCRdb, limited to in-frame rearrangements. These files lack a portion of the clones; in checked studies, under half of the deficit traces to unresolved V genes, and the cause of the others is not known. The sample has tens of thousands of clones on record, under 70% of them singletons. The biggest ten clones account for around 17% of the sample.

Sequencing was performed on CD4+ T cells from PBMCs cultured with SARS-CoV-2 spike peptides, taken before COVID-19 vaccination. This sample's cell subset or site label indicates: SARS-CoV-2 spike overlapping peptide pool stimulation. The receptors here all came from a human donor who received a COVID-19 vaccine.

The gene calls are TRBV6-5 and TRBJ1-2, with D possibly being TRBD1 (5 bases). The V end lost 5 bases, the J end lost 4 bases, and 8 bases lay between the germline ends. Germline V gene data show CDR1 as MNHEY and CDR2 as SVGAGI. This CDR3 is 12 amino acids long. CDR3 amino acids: CASSQGVYGYTF. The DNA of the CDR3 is TGTGCCAGCAGTCAGGGTGTCTATGGCTACACCTTC.

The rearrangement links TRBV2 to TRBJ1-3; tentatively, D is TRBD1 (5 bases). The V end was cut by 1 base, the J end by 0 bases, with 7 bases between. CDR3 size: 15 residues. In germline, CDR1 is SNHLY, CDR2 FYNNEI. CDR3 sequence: CASSEGGLSGNTIYF. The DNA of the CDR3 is TGTGCCAGCAGTGAAGGGGGCCTCTCTGGAAACACCATATATTTT.

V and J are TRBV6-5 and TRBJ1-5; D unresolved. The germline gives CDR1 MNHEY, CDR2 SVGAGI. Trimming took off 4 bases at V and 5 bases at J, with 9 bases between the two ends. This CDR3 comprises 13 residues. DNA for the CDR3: TGTGCCAGCAGTTTGGCAGAACATCAGCCCCAGCATTTT. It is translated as CASSLAEHQPQHF.

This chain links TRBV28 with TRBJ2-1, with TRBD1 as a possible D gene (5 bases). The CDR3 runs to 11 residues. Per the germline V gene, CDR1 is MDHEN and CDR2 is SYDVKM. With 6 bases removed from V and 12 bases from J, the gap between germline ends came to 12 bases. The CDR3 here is CASSRQFVQFF. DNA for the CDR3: TGTGCCAGCAGCCGACAGTTTGTGCAGTTCTTC.

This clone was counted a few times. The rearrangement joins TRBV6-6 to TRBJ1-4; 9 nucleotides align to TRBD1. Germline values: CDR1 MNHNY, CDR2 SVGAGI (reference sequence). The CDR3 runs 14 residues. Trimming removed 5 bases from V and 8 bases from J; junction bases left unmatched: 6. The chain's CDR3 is CASSTGTGREKLFF. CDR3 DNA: TGTGCCAGCAGTACCGGGACAGGGAGGGAAAAACTGTTTTTT.

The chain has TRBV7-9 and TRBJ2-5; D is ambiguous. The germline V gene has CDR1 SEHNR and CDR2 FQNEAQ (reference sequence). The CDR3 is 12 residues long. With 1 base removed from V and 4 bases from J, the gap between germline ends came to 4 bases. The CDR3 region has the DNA TGTGCCAGCAGCTTAGTAGGAGAGACCCAGTACTTC. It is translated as CASSLVGETQYF.

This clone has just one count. In DNA, the CDR3 is TGTGCCAGCAGTCTACAGGGGGCTCGGACTGAAGCTTTCTTT. Translated, it gives CASSLQGARTEAFF. This chain uses TRBV28 with TRBJ1-1; 9 nucleotides align to TRBD1. This CDR3 has 14 amino acids. CDR1 is MDHEN, CDR2 SYDVKM, per germline. V shed 5 bases and J 5 bases; nucleotides not matched to a gene: 6.

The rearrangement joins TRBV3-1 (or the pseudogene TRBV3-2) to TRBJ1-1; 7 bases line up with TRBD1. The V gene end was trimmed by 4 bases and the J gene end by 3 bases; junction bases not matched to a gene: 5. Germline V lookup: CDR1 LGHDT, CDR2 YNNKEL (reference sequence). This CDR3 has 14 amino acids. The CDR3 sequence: CASSPPTGDTEAFF. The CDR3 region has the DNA TGTGCCAGCAGCCCGCCTACAGGGGACACTGAAGCTTTCTTT.

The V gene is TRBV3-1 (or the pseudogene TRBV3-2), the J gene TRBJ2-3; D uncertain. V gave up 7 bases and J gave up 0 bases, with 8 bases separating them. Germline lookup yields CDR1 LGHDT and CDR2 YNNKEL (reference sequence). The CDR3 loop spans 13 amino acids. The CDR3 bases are TGTGCCAGCAATCAGACTAGCACAGATACGCAGTATTTT. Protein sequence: CASNQTSTDTQYF.

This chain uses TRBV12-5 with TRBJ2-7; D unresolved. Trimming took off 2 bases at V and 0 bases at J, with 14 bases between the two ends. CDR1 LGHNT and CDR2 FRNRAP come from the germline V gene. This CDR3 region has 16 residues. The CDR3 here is CASGLIRLLGSYEQYF. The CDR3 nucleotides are TGTGCTAGTGGTTTGATACGACTTCTCGGCTCCTACGAGCAGTACTTC.

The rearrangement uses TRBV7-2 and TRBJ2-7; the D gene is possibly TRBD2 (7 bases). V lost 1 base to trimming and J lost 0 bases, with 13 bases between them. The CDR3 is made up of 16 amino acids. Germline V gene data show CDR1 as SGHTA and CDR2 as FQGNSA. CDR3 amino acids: CASSLGGGGASYEQYF. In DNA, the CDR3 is TGTGCCAGCAGCTTAGGAGGCGGGGGCGCCTCCTACGAGCAGTACTTC.

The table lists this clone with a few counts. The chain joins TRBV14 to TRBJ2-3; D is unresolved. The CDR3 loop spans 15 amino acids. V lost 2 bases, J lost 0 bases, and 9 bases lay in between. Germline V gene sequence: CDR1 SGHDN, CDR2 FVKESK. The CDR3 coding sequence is TGTGCCAGCAGCCAACTCCCGAGAAGCACAGATACGCAGTATTTT. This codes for CASSQLPRSTDTQYF.

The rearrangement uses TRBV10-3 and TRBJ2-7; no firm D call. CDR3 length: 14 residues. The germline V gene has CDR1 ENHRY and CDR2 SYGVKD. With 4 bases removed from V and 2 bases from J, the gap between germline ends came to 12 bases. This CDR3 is CAISGIRGPYEQYF. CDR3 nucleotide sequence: TGTGCCATCAGTGGTATCCGAGGCCCCTACGAGCAGTACTTC.

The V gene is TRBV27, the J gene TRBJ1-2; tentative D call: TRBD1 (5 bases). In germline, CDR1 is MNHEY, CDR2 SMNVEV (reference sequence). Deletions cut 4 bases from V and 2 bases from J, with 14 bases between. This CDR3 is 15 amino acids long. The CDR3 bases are TGTGCCAGCAGTTCCCGAGGGGCCGGGAACTATGGCTACACCTTC. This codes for CASSSRGAGNYGYTF.